This record looks at one T cell receptor (beta chain) sequence and its context. Its antigen remains unidentified. With V trimmed by 3 bases and J by 8 bases, 11 bases remained unmatched. CDR1 is MGHRA and CDR2 is YSYEKL in the germline V gene. The CDR3 runs to 16 residues. This specimen comes from a study of cytomegalovirus exposure and HLA in healthy donors. Whole-study findings and limits: In presence/absence analyses, roughly uniform sequencing depth across donors was assumed.

60 Vbeta and 13 Jbeta primers were used in PCR. Data came from immunoSEQ multiplex PCR; TCRdb stores just in-frame clones and leaves some out. Counted here are about 130,000 clones, 10% occurring once; the ten biggest clones make up around 5%. The sequence derives from a woman under 30 in good health and CMV-seropositive. The chain is built from TRBV4-1 and TRBJ1-4, with 8 bases that match TRBD1. Input material: PBMCs. DNA for the CDR3: TGCGCCAGCAGCCAGGGTCAGGGGGCGGGAGAGGAAAAACTGTTTTTT. Translating gives CASSQGQGAGEEKLFF.